These T cell receptor beta chains were read from a single sample in a study of patients and donors after allogeneic stem cell transplantation. From the RT-PCR reads, TCRdb called clonotypes with MiXCR, one entry per CDR3 protein. The sample lists about a million distinct CDR3 sequences, about 20% occurring once. The sample consisted of blood, either unsorted or a sorted T cell fraction (not recorded which). The source is a human donor who was either an allogeneic HSCT recipient or a stem cell or donor lymphocyte infusion donor (not recorded which). It is not recorded whose cells these are; they may come from a transplant donor. Both conserved end residues are part of each CDR3. Fields, in order: J gene, V gene, D gene, clone size, CDR3 DNA, CDR3 protein. D genes are given only for firm matches. Rows may omit the clone size; those that give it use once, few, many or a size class.

J: TRBJ1-1
V: TRBV20-1
D: .
size: .
DNA: TGCAGTTTCGACAGTTGGGGAACTGAAGCTTTCTTT
CDR3: CSFDSWGTEAFF

J: TRBJ2-3
V: TRBV20-1
D: .
size: .
DNA: TGCAGTGCTCTGAGAGCCAATACGCAGTATTTT
CDR3: CSALRANTQYF

J: TRBJ2-7
V: TRBV6-1
D: .
size: .
DNA: TGTGCCAGCAGCCCCCCAGGGATCGCCTACGAGCAGTACTTC
CDR3: CASSPPGIAYEQYF

J: TRBJ2-1
V: TRBV5-1
D: .
size: .
DNA: TGCGCCAGCAGCTTTAAGGGGGACCACAATGAGCAGTTCTTC
CDR3: CASSFKGDHNEQFF

J: TRBJ2-1
V: TRBV7-9
D: TRBD2
size: few
DNA: TGTGCCAGCAGCTTAGTTAGAGCGGGGGAGAAAAATGAGCAGTTCTTC
CDR3: CASSLVRAGEKNEQFF

J: TRBJ2-4
V: TRBV20-1
D: TRBD2
size: .
DNA: TGCAGTGCTAGAGGTAGCGGGGGAAACATTCAGTACTTC
CDR3: CSARGSGGNIQYF

J: TRBJ2-1
V: TRBV5-1
D: TRBD1
size: few
DNA: TGCGCCAGCAGCCGTCTCGGGACAGGGAGCAATGAGCAGTTCTTC
CDR3: CASSRLGTGSNEQFF

J: TRBJ2-1
V: TRBV6-5
D: .
size: .
DNA: TGTGCCAGCAGTTACTCGACCACCCACGGTGAGCAGTTCTTC
CDR3: CASSYSTTHGEQFF

J: TRBJ1-3
V: TRBV3-1
D: .
size: many
DNA: TGTGCCAGCAGCCTGGACAACTCTGGAAACACCATATATTTT
CDR3: CASSLDNSGNTIYF

J: TRBJ2-3
V: TRBV4-3
D: .
size: .
DNA: TGCGCCAGCAGCAACCGGGACAGCACAGATACGCAGTATTTT
CDR3: CASSNRDSTDTQYF

J: TRBJ2-7
V: TRBV7-2
D: TRBD1
size: many
DNA: TGTGCCAGCAGTCCGATGACAGGGACCTCCTACGAGCAGTACTTC
CDR3: CASSPMTGTSYEQYF

J: TRBJ1-3
V: TRBV10-3
D: TRBD1
size: .
DNA: TGTGCCATCAGTGGTCGACAGGGCACCTCTTCCCTCGGAAACACCATATATTTT
CDR3: CAISGRQGTSSLGNTIYF

J: TRBJ1-5
V: TRBV6-4
D: .
size: few
DNA: TGTGCCAGCAGTGAGTGGGAAGGTCAGCCCCAGCATTTT
CDR3: CASSEWEGQPQHF

J: TRBJ1-2
V: TRBV29-1
D: .
size: .
DNA: TGCAGCGTTGCCTGGGGAGGGCTCGAGGGCTACACCTTC
CDR3: CSVAWGGLEGYTF

J: TRBJ1-1
V: TRBV6-2/TRBV6-3
D: .
size: few
DNA: TGTGCCAGCATCCCTTATGTGGGAGGGATGGGCACTGAAGCTTTCTTT
CDR3: CASIPYVGGMGTEAFF

J: TRBJ2-5
V: TRBV20-1
D: .
size: .
DNA: TGCAGTGCGACGGAAGAGGTGACCCAGTACTTC
CDR3: CSATEEVTQYF

J: TRBJ2-7
V: TRBV4-3
D: .
size: few
DNA: TGCGCCAGCAGCCAATACCACGGCAGCGGGTACGAGCAGTACTTC
CDR3: CASSQYHGSGYEQYF

J: TRBJ2-5
V: TRBV5-1
D: .
size: many
DNA: TGCGCCAGCAGCTTGGATCGTCCAAAAGAGACCCAGTACTTC
CDR3: CASSLDRPKETQYF

J: TRBJ1-5
V: TRBV5-6
D: .
size: few
DNA: TGTGCCAGCAGCTACGGAATTAGCAATCAGCCCCAGCATTTT
CDR3: CASSYGISNQPQHF

J: TRBJ2-1
V: TRBV5-6
D: .
size: few
DNA: TGTGCCAGCAGGGTGAGGGTCCTATCAGACTACAATGAGCAGTTCTTC
CDR3: CASRVRVLSDYNEQFF

J: TRBJ1-2
V: TRBV5-6
D: .
size: .
DNA: TGTGCCAGCAGCTTGGCCGGGACACTTACTAATGGCTACACCTTC
CDR3: CASSLAGTLTNGYTF

J: TRBJ2-1
V: TRBV4-1
D: TRBD2
size: .
DNA: TGCGCCAGCAGCCAAGGCCGGCTAGCGGGAGGGCGAGAGCAGTTCTTC
CDR3: CASSQGRLAGGREQFF

J: TRBJ2-5
V: TRBV18
D: TRBD2
size: once
DNA: TGTGCCAGCTCAAGGACTAGCGGGCTACAAGAGACCCAGTACTTC
CDR3: CASSRTSGLQETQYF

J: TRBJ2-3
V: TRBV5-1
D: TRBD1
size: few
DNA: TGCGCCAGCAGCTTTCTCCGGACAGGGGTGGGAGATACGCAGTATTTT
CDR3: CASSFLRTGVGDTQYF

J: TRBJ1-1
V: TRBV27
D: .
size: .
DNA: TGTGCCAGCAGCACCGGGGGATGGACTGAAGCTTTCTTT
CDR3: CASSTGGWTEAFF

J: TRBJ1-4
V: TRBV5-1
D: TRBD1
size: few
DNA: TGCGCCAGCAGCTCCGGACAGGGGGTACTGTTTTTT
CDR3: CASSSGQGVLFF

J: TRBJ2-1
V: TRBV5-1
D: .
size: few
DNA: TGCGCCAGCAGAGTATCGGGAGGGGGCTTAGGGAATGAGCAGTTCTTC
CDR3: CASRVSGGGLGNEQFF

J: TRBJ2-3
V: TRBV4-2
D: TRBD2
size: many
DNA: TGTGCCAGCAGCCAAGAGGGCGCGGGGGGTGATACGCAGTATTTT
CDR3: CASSQEGAGGDTQYF

J: TRBJ2-2
V: TRBV6-5
D: .
size: .
DNA: TGTGCCAGCAGTTCTCCGGGATCTCCCGCGGCCGGGGAGCTGTTTTTT
CDR3: CASSSPGSPAAGELFF

J: TRBJ2-5
V: TRBV5-1
D: .
size: .
DNA: TGCGCCAGCAGCTTGGATGGACAGATGGCCGGGGAGACCCAGTACTTC
CDR3: CASSLDGQMAGETQYF

J: TRBJ2-1
V: TRBV11-2
D: TRBD2
size: few
DNA: TGTGCCAGCAGCTCACGGACTAGCGGGGTTGAGCAGTTCTTC
CDR3: CASSSRTSGVEQFF

J: TRBJ2-7
V: TRBV10-3
D: .
size: few
DNA: TGTGCCATCAGTGAGTCAATCGACGGTATCTACGAGCAGTACTTC
CDR3: CAISESIDGIYEQYF

J: TRBJ2-1
V: TRBV5-1
D: TRBD1
size: .
DNA: TGCGCCAGCAGCAACCCGGGACAGGGAGCCGATGAGCAGTTCTTC
CDR3: CASSNPGQGADEQFF

J: TRBJ1-1
V: TRBV27
D: .
size: .
DNA: TGTGCCAGCAGTTTCCGTGGGGATAGGAGCACTGAAGCTTTCTTT
CDR3: CASSFRGDRSTEAFF

J: TRBJ2-7
V: TRBV3-1
D: .
size: few
DNA: TGTGCCAGCAGCCAAGGGTCCGACAGAAACTACGAGCAGTACTTC
CDR3: CASSQGSDRNYEQYF

J: TRBJ1-6
V: TRBV20-1
D: TRBD1
size: few
DNA: TGCAGTGCGAGGGACAGTAATAATTCACCCCTCCACTTT
CDR3: CSARDSNNSPLHF

J: TRBJ1-2
V: TRBV5-1
D: TRBD1
size: few
DNA: TGCGCCAGCAGCAGAAGGGACAGCAGCTATGGCTACACCTTC
CDR3: CASSRRDSSYGYTF